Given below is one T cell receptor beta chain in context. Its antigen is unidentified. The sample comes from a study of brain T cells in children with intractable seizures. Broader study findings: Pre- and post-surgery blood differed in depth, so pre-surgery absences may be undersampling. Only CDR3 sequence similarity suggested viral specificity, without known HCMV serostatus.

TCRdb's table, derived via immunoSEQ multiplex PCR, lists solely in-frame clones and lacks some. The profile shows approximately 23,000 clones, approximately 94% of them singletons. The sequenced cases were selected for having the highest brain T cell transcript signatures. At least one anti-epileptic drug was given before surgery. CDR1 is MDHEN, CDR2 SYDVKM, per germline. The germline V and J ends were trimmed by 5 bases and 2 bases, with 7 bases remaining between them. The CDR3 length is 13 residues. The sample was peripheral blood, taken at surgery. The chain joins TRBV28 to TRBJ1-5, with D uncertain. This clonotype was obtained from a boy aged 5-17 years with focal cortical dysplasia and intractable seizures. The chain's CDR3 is CASSVYGNQPQHF. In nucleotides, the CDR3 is TGTGCCAGCAGTGTTTATGGCAATCAGCCCCAGCATTTT.